The 4 T cell receptor beta chains below come from one sample, sequenced in a study of T cells in women clearing cervical HPV infection. TCRdb's table, derived via immunoSEQ multiplex PCR, lists solely in-frame clones and lacks some. The record lists roughly 35,000 clones, of which the ten most abundant hold 3.5% to 4%. Sequencing used blood buffy coat. Receptor source: a woman between 18 and 70 years old with a cervical HPV16 infection that either progressed to CIN3+ or cleared (not recorded which).

Worth noting for this clone: Germline and junction disagree at one end, which may indicate a read error. The CDR3 is cut off 3 residues early in the read; its end comes from the germline J gene. The chain uses TRBV4-2 and TRBJ1-2, with TRBD1 identical over 8 bases. The CDR3 sequence is 16 residues long. CDR1 is LGHNA, CDR2 YNFKEQ, per germline. CDR3 protein: CASSQDMGQDRNGYTF. The sequenced part of the CDR3 DNA is TGCGCCAGCAGCCAAGATATGGGACAGGACCGAAATGGC.

To note about this clone: With the read ending 3 residues before the CDR3 end, the germline J gene is used to fill in that end. The chain uses TRBV2 and TRBJ2-1; 7 bases are a match to TRBD2. With V trimmed by 3 bases and J by 0 bases, 5 bases remained unmatched. CDR1 and CDR2 (germline): SNHLY, FYNNEI. This CDR3 region has 16 residues. The CDR3 sequence is CASSEGAGTSYNEQFF. The sequenced part of the CDR3 DNA is TGTGCCAGCAGTGAGGGAGCGGGGACCTCCTACAATGAG.

Concerning this clone itself: Read coverage stops 3 residues before the CDR3 terminus; the germline J gene supplies the remainder. The rearrangement uses TRBV5-1 and TRBJ1-6, with D possibly TRBD1 on 5 matching bases. The length of the CDR3 is 13 residues. Trimming took 5 bases from V and 3 from J, leaving 6 bases between them. Germline assignment: CDR1 SGHRS and CDR2 YFSETQ. CDR3 DNA (partial): TGCGCCAGCAGGACAGACTATAATTCACCC. Amino acid sequence: CASRTDYNSP. The CDR3 in its entirety is CASRTDYNSPLHF.

Comment on this clone: The read ends 3 residues before the CDR3 terminus; that terminus is restored from the germline J gene. The chain combines TRBV20-1 with TRBJ2-6, with 8 bases identical to TRBD1. V lost 5 bases to trimming and J lost 1 base; unmatched junction nucleotides: 4. Germline V CDR1 and CDR2: DFQATT, SNEGSKA (reference sequence). The CDR3 runs to 15 residues. The CDR3 reads CSALGQGSGANVLTF. The covered CDR3 bases are TGCAGTGCTTTAGGACAGGGATCTGGGGCCAACGTC.